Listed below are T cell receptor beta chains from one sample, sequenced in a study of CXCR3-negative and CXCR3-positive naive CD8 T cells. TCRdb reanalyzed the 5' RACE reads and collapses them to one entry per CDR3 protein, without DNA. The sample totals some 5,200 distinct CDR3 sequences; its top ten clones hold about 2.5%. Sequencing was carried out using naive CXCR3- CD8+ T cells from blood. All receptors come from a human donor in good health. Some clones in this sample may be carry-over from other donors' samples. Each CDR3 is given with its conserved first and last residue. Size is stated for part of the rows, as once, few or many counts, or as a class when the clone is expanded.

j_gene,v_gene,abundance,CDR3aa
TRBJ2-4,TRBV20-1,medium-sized,CSARDLREANIQYF
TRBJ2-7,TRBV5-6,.,CASSLGVGASYF
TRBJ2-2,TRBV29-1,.,CSATGTQNTGELFF
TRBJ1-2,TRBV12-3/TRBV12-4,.,CASAPGTVIDYTF
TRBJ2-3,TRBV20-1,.,CSAGDLAGLDTQYF
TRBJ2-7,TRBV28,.,CASRPASGAYEQYF
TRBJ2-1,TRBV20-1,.,CSAAGTSGIYNEQFF
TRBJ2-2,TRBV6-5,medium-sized,CASSYWTGATGELFF
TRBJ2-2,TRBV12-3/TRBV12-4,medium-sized,CASSLARENTGELFF
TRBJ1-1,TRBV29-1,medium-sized,CSVEGGQGTPNTEAFF
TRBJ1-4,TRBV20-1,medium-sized,CSARGGPVTNEKLFF
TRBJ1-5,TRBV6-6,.,CASSYVNQPQHF
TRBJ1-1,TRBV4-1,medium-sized,CASSQDEGLTEAFF
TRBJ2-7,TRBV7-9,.,CASSPDLGQGPYEQYF
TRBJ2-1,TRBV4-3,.,CASSHDGGLHRFF
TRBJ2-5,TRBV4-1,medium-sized,CASSPRQGGETQYF
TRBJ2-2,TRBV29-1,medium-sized,CSVVPTGGNTGELFF
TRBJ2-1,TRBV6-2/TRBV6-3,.,CASSYSSRNAYNEQFF
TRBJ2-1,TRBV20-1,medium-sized,CSARDLGAVQFF
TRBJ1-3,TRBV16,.,CASSRQPDSGNTIYF
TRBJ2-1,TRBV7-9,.,CASSPPRANNEQFF
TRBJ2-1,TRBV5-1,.,CASSLVSGMDEQFF